This is a list of T cell receptor beta chains from one sample in a study of T cells after yellow fever vaccination. Each CDR3 protein gets one entry after TCRdb re-called the 5' RACE reads with MiXCR. The sample holds some 550,000 distinct CDR3 sequences; 15% to 20% are singletons and the top ten take more than 13%. The sequences come from PBMCs, collected 15 days after the yellow fever booster vaccination. These receptors came from a man under 40 who received the YFV17D yellow fever vaccine. Both conserved end residues are part of each CDR3. Each record gives: V gene, J gene, D gene, clone size, CDR3 DNA, CDR3 protein. The D gene is left open where the match is weak. Clone size is stated in some rows and not others, as once, few, many or a class when expanded.

TRBV5-1	TRBJ2-3	TRBD2	-	TGCACCAGCAGCGCATACGGGGAGGGTCTCACAGATACGCAGTATTTT	CTSSAYGEGLTDTQYF
TRBV10-3	TRBJ2-7	TRBD1	few	TGTGCCATCAGTGAGCCCGGACAGGCAGCCTACGAGCAGTACTTC	CAISEPGQAAYEQYF
TRBV29-1	TRBJ2-5	-	-	TGCAGCGTTGAAAGGGCTGGGGAGACCCAGTACTTC	CSVERAGETQYF
TRBV25-1	TRBJ2-1	TRBD2	many	TGTGCCAGCAGTGAATCTCAGGGGCTAGCGGGAGTGAATGAGCAGTTCTTC	CASSESQGLAGVNEQFF
TRBV7-8	TRBJ2-7	TRBD2	few	TGTGCCAGCAGCGCACCGGGGCTAGCGGGATACTACGAGCAGTACTTC	CASSAPGLAGYYEQYF
TRBV19	TRBJ2-3	-	few	TGTGCCAGTAGACCAAACACAGACACAGATACGCAGTATTTT	CASRPNTDTDTQYF
TRBV12-3/TRBV12-4	TRBJ1-6	-	few	TGTGCCAGCGTACAGGCTGCAAATTCACCCCTCCACTTT	CASVQAANSPLHF
TRBV7-9	TRBJ2-7	TRBD2	few	TGTGCCAGCAGCACTGAAAGCGGGAGTATAAACGAGCAGTACTTC	CASSTESGSINEQYF
TRBV10-2	TRBJ2-3	-	few	TGCGCCAGCAGTGGAACCGGGAGCGGAGATACGCAGTATTTT	CASSGTGSGDTQYF
TRBV5-1	TRBJ2-1	TRBD2	-	TGCGCCAGCAATGTTGGAGCGGGACCTTCCTACAATGAGCAGTTCTTC	CASNVGAGPSYNEQFF
TRBV20-1	TRBJ2-3	-	few	TGCAGTGCTGGACTCTCGACAGCGACAGATACGCAGTATTTT	CSAGLSTATDTQYF
TRBV6-2/TRBV6-3	TRBJ2-1	-	-	TGTGCCAGCAGTTGGGCCGAATGGCGTGGGTCGTACAATGAGCAGTTCTTC	CASSWAEWRGSYNEQFF
TRBV11-2	TRBJ2-7	-	-	TGTGCCAGCAGCTACTCGGGCAGACACGAGCAGTACTTC	CASSYSGRHEQYF
TRBV30	TRBJ2-7	-	-	TGTGCCTGGAGTGTAACGGGTAACGAGCAGTACTTC	CAWSVTGNEQYF
TRBV18	TRBJ1-4	TRBD1	-	TGTGCCAGCTCAGGACAGGGCACAACTAATGAAAAACTGTTTTTT	CASSGQGTTNEKLFF
TRBV5-4	TRBJ2-1	TRBD1	-	TGTGCCAGCAGCCGCCGGGACAGGGGTCTAAATGAGCAGTTCTTC	CASSRRDRGLNEQFF
TRBV4-3	TRBJ1-2	-	-	TGCGCCAGCAGCTCCCAAGGCGGTGACTATGGCTACACCTTC	CASSSQGGDYGYTF
TRBV29-1	TRBJ1-2	-	few	TGCAGCGTTGAAGGCAGGGTATACGGCTACACCTTC	CSVEGRVYGYTF
TRBV6-2/TRBV6-3	TRBJ1-1	TRBD1	few	TGTGCCAGCAGTTACCAAACTGGACAGGCGAACACTGAAGCTTTCTTT	CASSYQTGQANTEAFF
TRBV5-1	TRBJ2-3	-	-	TGCGCCAGCAGCTTGTCCATACAAGATACGCAGTATTTT	CASSLSIQDTQYF
TRBV15	TRBJ1-1	-	few	TGTGCCACCAGCAGAGATAGATTGGGCACTGAAGCTTTCTTT	CATSRDRLGTEAFF
TRBV7-8	TRBJ2-3	-	few	TGTGCCAGCAGCTACCGAGTAGGAGATACGCAGTATTTT	CASSYRVGDTQYF
TRBV4-3	TRBJ1-2	-	-	TGCGCCAGCAGCCCGGAATCCAGGGGCTATGGCTACACCTTC	CASSPESRGYGYTF
TRBV11-2	TRBJ2-1	-	few	TGTGCCAGCAGCCCTGCCCTTGGACCTAATGAGCAGTTCTTC	CASSPALGPNEQFF
TRBV6-2/TRBV6-3	TRBJ2-1	TRBD2	-	TGTGCCAGCAGTTACCCTACATCGACTAGCGGGGGATACAATGAGCAGTTCTTC	CASSYPTSTSGGYNEQFF
TRBV4-3	TRBJ2-5	-	few	TGCGCCAGCAGCTATAGCGTGGGGGTTAGAGAGACCCAGTACTTC	CASSYSVGVRETQYF
TRBV14	TRBJ2-1	TRBD2	few	TGTGCCAGCAGCCAAATCCTAGCGGACTACAATGAGCAGTTCTTC	CASSQILADYNEQFF
TRBV7-2	TRBJ2-3	TRBD1	-	TGTGCCAGCATCCTAGGGGGGACAGGGGCAGATACGCAGTATTTT	CASILGGTGADTQYF
TRBV7-9	TRBJ2-5	TRBD1	-	TGTGCCAGCAGCCGGGACAGGGGGCGCTTAGAGACCCAGTACTTC	CASSRDRGRLETQYF
TRBV12-3/TRBV12-4	TRBJ2-5	TRBD2	-	TGTGCCAGCAGTTTCGTGCTAGCGGGAGGAGCAGAGACCCAGTACTTC	CASSFVLAGGAETQYF
TRBV7-2	TRBJ2-3	TRBD2	-	TGTGCCAGCAGCCGACTAGCTGGGTCCGCAGATACGCAGTATTTT	CASSRLAGSADTQYF
TRBV7-3	TRBJ2-3	-	-	TGTGCCAGCAGCTTTGGACTCACAGATACGCAGTATTTT	CASSFGLTDTQYF
TRBV15	TRBJ2-3	-	few	TGTGCCACCAGCAAGAGGATGTGGACAGATACGCAGTATTTT	CATSKRMWTDTQYF
TRBV19	TRBJ1-1	TRBD1	-	TGTGCCAGTAGTAAACAGGGGACATCTGAAGCTTTCTTT	CASSKQGTSEAFF
TRBV20-1	TRBJ2-1	TRBD2	-	TGCAGTGCTAGAGATCTAGCGGACAACTACAATGAGCAGTTCTTC	CSARDLADNYNEQFF
TRBV10-3	TRBJ2-1	TRBD2	many	TGTGCCATCAGGGCGACTAGCGGCAATGAGCAGTTCTTC	CAIRATSGNEQFF
TRBV4-3	TRBJ2-1	TRBD1	-	TGCGCCAGCAGCCCCCGGGGACAGGGGGCAGTAGGGACTAAGTACAATGAGCAGTTCTTC	CASSPRGQGAVGTKYNEQFF
TRBV3-1	TRBJ2-5	-	few	TGTGCCAGCAGCCAAACTCTTAGGGAGGAGGCTCAAGAGACCCAGTACTTC	CASSQTLREEAQETQYF
TRBV20-1	TRBJ1-2	-	few	TGCAGTGCTAGGAAAAGGGGAGTCGTGGGCTACACCTTC	CSARKRGVVGYTF
TRBV20-1	TRBJ1-1	TRBD1	-	TGCAGTGCTCCGGGGACAGGAGCGAACACTGAAGCTTTCTTT	CSAPGTGANTEAFF
TRBV7-2	TRBJ2-2	-	few	TGTGCCAGCAGCCAGGGGCCTGAGGGGGAGCTGTTTTTT	CASSQGPEGELFF
TRBV9	TRBJ2-7	TRBD2	-	TGTGCCAGCAGCCCCGAAATAGCGGGAACCTACGAGCAGTACTTC	CASSPEIAGTYEQYF
TRBV7-2	TRBJ1-6	-	few	TGTGCCAGCAGCTTAGGGGTGGTGGGGGATTACGTTTCACCCCTCCACTTT	CASSLGVVGDYVSPLHF
TRBV10-2	TRBJ1-1	-	-	TGCGCCACCCATATGGGGCCGAACACTGAAGCTTTCTTT	CATHMGPNTEAFF
TRBV19	TRBJ2-5	-	-	TGTGCCAGTAGCCCTACCGGGTGGAAGACCCAGTACTTC	CASSPTGWKTQYF
TRBV20-1	TRBJ1-2	-	-	TGCAGTGCTAGCTACAACTATGGCTACACCTTC	CSASYNYGYTF
TRBV18	TRBJ2-2	TRBD1	-	TGTGCCAGCTCACACCGGACAGGGAACACCGGGGAGCTGTTTTTT	CASSHRTGNTGELFF
TRBV20-1	TRBJ1-1	TRBD1	-	TGCAGTGTGGGCGGGGACAGCACAGGGAACACTGAAGCTTTCTTT	CSVGGDSTGNTEAFF
TRBV7-2	TRBJ1-1	-	once	TGTGCCAGCATCGAACAGGCGAACACTGAAGCTTTCTTT	CASIEQANTEAFF
TRBV5-1	TRBJ2-2	-	few	TGCGCCAGCACACCAGGGGACGGGGAGCTGTTTTTT	CASTPGDGELFF